This T cell receptor beta chain is drawn from a study of CDR3 diversity in severe acne. This clonotype was detected only a few times. V was cut by 4 bases and J by 2 bases, with 14 bases left in between. The CDR3 contains 15 residues. TCRdb redid the calling of the PCR reads with MiXCR, one entry per CDR3 protein. The table has about 98,000 distinct CDR3 sequences, under 60% seen once. Material for sequencing was blood. This TCR was recovered from a male donor with acne. This chain links TRBV12-3 or TRBV12-4 with TRBJ2-5; no clear D gene. The chain's CDR3 is CASSSHPLGQETQYF. The CDR3 nucleotides are TGTGCCAGCAGTTCCCACCCTCTAGGACAAGAGACCCAGTACTTC.